One sample yielded the 4 T cell receptor beta chains listed below, sequenced in a study of post-analysis software for immune sequencing data. Findings and caveats of the study: Patients showed TRBV5-6, TRBV5-1 and TRBV20-1 among about five TRBV segments more frequent than in controls.

Included in the TCR beta cDNA libraries were unique molecular identifiers. TCRdb processed the PCR reads anew with MiXCR; each CDR3 protein has one entry. The repertoire consists of more than 500,000 distinct CDR3 sequences, with about a third occurring once and the leading ten covering about 5.6%. The antigens for these receptors are not known. Input material: blood. These receptors were collected from a girl aged 2-17 years with multiple sclerosis.

The chain is built from TRBV10-3 and TRBJ1-1, with D possibly TRBD1 on 5 matching bases. Trimming stripped 6 bases from V and 1 base from J, with 9 bases between. The germline CDR1 and CDR2 sequences are ENHRY and SYGVKD. This CDR3 is built from 13 residues. CDR3: CAIRGRSNTEAFF. The CDR3 DNA follows: TGTGCCATCAGGGGACGGTCGAACACTGAAGCTTTCTTT.

This clonotype has only a few counts. The J gene is TRBJ2-5, the V gene TRBV7-2; D tentatively reads TRBD1 or TRBD2 (5 bases each). V lost 1 base and J lost 4, with 16 bases in between. The V gene's germline CDR1 is SGHTA and CDR2 FQGNSA. This CDR3 comprises 16 residues. The CDR3 coding sequence is TGTGCCAGCAGCTTAGGGGGACCATCCAGCGGAGAGACCCAGTACTTC. Translating it yields CASSLGGPSSGETQYF.

This clonotype has only a few counts. The gene calls are TRBV12-3 or TRBV12-4 and TRBJ2-5; TRBD1 or TRBD2 may be the D gene (6 bases each). CDR3 length: 15 residues. The V gene lost 3 bases and the J gene lost 5 bases, with 16 bases spanning the gap. The DNA of the CDR3 is TGTGCCAGCAGTTTGGGGGGCAGGGCTAGGGAGACCCAGTACTTC. This encodes CASSLGGRARETQYF.

About this clonotype: The junction departs from germline at one end; a sequencing error may be responsible. The J gene is TRBJ2-2, the V gene TRBV4-1; D perhaps matches TRBD2 (5 bases). In germline, CDR1 is MGHRA, CDR2 YSYEKL. This CDR3 has 15 residues. This CDR3 is CASSLAPSNTGELFF. CDR3 bases: TGCGCCAGCAGCCTAGCCCCCTCGAACACCGGGGAACTGTTTTTT.